The 17 T cell receptor beta chains below were found in one sample sequenced in a study of blood T cell repertoires in COVID-19. TCRdb's table, derived via immunoSEQ multiplex PCR, lists solely in-frame clones and lacks some. The sample carries over 100,000 clones, roughly 77% recorded once. Sequencing was done on a sample of peripheral blood. The source of these receptors is a man in his 60s with active or convalescent COVID-19.

The V and J genes are TRBV6-1 and TRBJ2-3; TRBD2 might be the D (6 bases). Germline V gene data show CDR1 as MNHNS and CDR2 as SASEGT. The CDR3 runs to 17 residues. V was trimmed by 4 bases and J by 0 bases, leaving 17 bases between them. The CDR3 bases are TGTGCCAGCAGTGGGTTCTTTAGCGGCCGTAGCACAGATACGCAGTATTTT. This gives the protein CASSGFFSGRSTDTQYF.

The rearrangement joins TRBV29-1 to TRBJ2-5, with D perhaps TRBD1 (7 bases). Germline assignment: CDR1 SQVTM and CDR2 ANQGSEA. This CDR3 comprises 13 residues. V shed 8 bases and J shed 5 bases, with 18 bases lying between them. The CDR3 DNA is TGCAGCTCTGCGGCAGGGGGAGGTGAGACCCAGTACTTC. Translated, it gives CSSAAGGGETQYF.

There are many counts of this clone. V gene TRBV28 combines with J gene TRBJ2-3, with D possibly being TRBD2 (5 bases). Trimming stripped 4 bases from V and 11 bases from J, with 16 bases between. The CDR3 runs 13 residues. Germline-derived CDR1 and CDR2 are MDHEN and SYDVKM. CDR3 amino acids: CASSSIDLGMQYF. In DNA form, the CDR3 reads TGTGCCAGCAGTTCCATCGACCTCGGGATGCAGTATTTT. Using reference TRBV28 and TRBJ2-3 for the parts outside the CDR3, the full variable domain is DVKVTQSSRYLVKRTGEKVFLECVQDMDHENMFWYRQDPGLGLRLIYFSYDVKMKEKGDIPEGYSVSREKKERFSLILESASTNQTSMYLCASSSIDLGMQYFGPGTRLTVL.

V is TRBV4-2 and J is TRBJ1-6, with a weak D call TRBD1 (6 bases). This CDR3 contains 15 residues. Germline V CDR1 and CDR2: LGHNA, YNFKEQ. V was shortened by 4 bases and J by 10 bases, with 17 bases between the two germline ends. Written as DNA, the CDR3 is TGTGCCAGCAGCCCCCGGACAGCCCAGGGGTCACCCCTCCACTTT. Translating gives CASSPRTAQGSPLHF.

There are many counts of this clone. The gene calls are TRBV9 and TRBJ2-7; TRBD1 aligns across 9 bases. Losses at the gene ends were 4 bases for V and 5 bases for J; bases not matched to a gene: 13. Germline lookup yields CDR1 SGDLS and CDR2 YYNGEE. The CDR3 is 16 amino acids. As DNA, the CDR3 is TGTGCCAGCAGCAAAGGCGGGGGACAGGGCCCTAACGAGCAGTACTTC. It codes for CASSKGGGQGPNEQYF.

The chain links TRBV29-1 to TRBJ2-3; TRBD1 aligns across 8 bases. J was trimmed by 6 bases and V by 7 bases; bases with no gene match: 9. This CDR3 is built from 13 residues. CDR1 is SQVTM, CDR2 ANQGSEA, per germline. CDR3 amino acids: CSGTGQGADTQYF. In DNA, the CDR3 is TGCAGCGGTACCGGACAGGGAGCGGATACGCAGTATTTT.

J is TRBJ2-3 and V is TRBV7-6; 7 positions agree with TRBD2. Germline V gives CDR1 SGHVS, CDR2 FNYEAQ. This CDR3 is built from 16 residues. V trimming: 5 bases; J trimming: 6 bases; junction bases outside the gene matches: 14. The CDR3 DNA reads TGTGCCAGCAGCCGCGGACTAGAGGGGAGTGGGGATACGCAGTATTTT. Residues: CASSRGLEGSGDTQYF.

The chain joins TRBV7-6 to TRBJ1-6; a possible D gene is TRBD1 (5 bases). V shed 1 base and J shed 2 bases, with 9 bases lying between them. Looked up from germline, CDR1 is SGHVS and CDR2 is FNYEAQ. The CDR3 consists of 16 residues. The CDR3 DNA is TGTGCCAGCAGCTTAGGGGCAGGGCCCTATAATTCACCCCTCCACTTT. This sequence encodes CASSLGAGPYNSPLHF.

The V call is TRBV19, the J call TRBJ2-7; the D gene is possibly TRBD2 (6 bases). This CDR3 has 14 amino acids. CDR1 is LNHDA, CDR2 SQIVND, per germline (reference sequence). The V gene lost 2 bases and the J gene lost 6 bases, with 14 bases spanning the gap. The CDR3 coding sequence is TGTGCCAGTAGTATAACGGGTCCCGGGGGCGAGCAGTACTTC. Its protein is CASSITGPGGEQYF.

The V call is TRBV5-1, the J call TRBJ2-5; TRBD1 might be the D (5 bases). Per germline, CDR1 SGHRS and CDR2 YFSETQ. CDR3 length equals 15 residues. V was clipped by 4 bases and J by 4 bases, with 17 bases between them. The CDR3 DNA reads as TGCGCCAGCAGCGGCAGGGCGGTACGGTTAGAGACCCAGTACTTC. It encodes CASSGRAVRLETQYF.

The gene calls are TRBV12-3 or TRBV12-4 and TRBJ1-1; D gene unclear. The CDR3 contains 12 residues. Trimming cost V 4 bases and J 3 bases, with 6 bases left between them. The CDR3 DNA sequence: TGTGCCAGCAGTTCTCTTGACACTGAAGCTTTCTTT. Amino acids: CASSSLDTEAFF.

The genes are TRBV11-2 and TRBJ1-1; D ambiguous. V lost 5 bases, J lost 4 bases, and 14 bases lay in between. CDR3 size: 14 residues. Germline V gene lookup returns CDR1 SGHAT and CDR2 FQNNGV. The CDR3 loop reads CASSPDNFGTEAFF. In nucleotides, the CDR3 is TGTGCCAGCAGCCCAGACAATTTCGGCACTGAAGCTTTCTTT.

V gene TRBV28 combines with J gene TRBJ1-2; 7 bases line up with TRBD1. This CDR3 contains 15 residues. With V trimmed by 3 bases and J by 5 bases, 9 bases remained unmatched. Germline V lookup: CDR1 MDHEN, CDR2 SYDVKM. CDR3 sequence reads: CASSLQTTGIYGYTF. The CDR3 bases are TGTGCCAGCAGTTTGCAAACGACAGGGATTTATGGCTACACCTTC.

This chain joins TRBV18 and TRBJ2-5; possibly TRBD2 for D (6 bases). The CDR3 spans 12 residues. Germline lookup yields CDR1 KGHSH and CDR2 LQKENI. V lost 2 bases and J 5 bases, leaving 6 bases between the germline ends. The CDR3 reads CASSPAGETQYF. The DNA for the CDR3 is TGTGCCAGCTCACCAGCGGGGGAGACCCAGTACTTC.

The genes are TRBV7-2 and TRBJ1-3; 8 nucleotides match TRBD1. The CDR3 has 16 amino acids. Germline V lookup: CDR1 SGHTA, CDR2 FQGNSA. Losses at the gene ends were 4 bases for V and 4 bases for J; bases not matched to a gene: 9. The CDR3 protein is CASSSNRGGLGNTIYF. CDR3 in DNA: TGTGCCAGCAGCTCCAACAGGGGGGGTTTAGGAAACACCATATATTTT.

With regard to this clone: A read error is possible here, since a much larger clone lies one base away. The J gene is TRBJ2-5, the V gene TRBV28; tentative D call: TRBD1 (6 bases). Trimming removed 6 bases from V and 4 bases from J, with 9 bases in between. The CDR3 contains 12 residues. Germline CDR1 and CDR2: MDHEN and SYDVKM. CDR3 amino acids: CASSRDIETQYF. In nucleotides, the CDR3 is TGTGCCAGCAGCCGGGACATAGAGACCCAGTACTTC.

The CDR3 sequence: CASSPSGSSGELFF. CDR3 bases: TGTGCCAGCAGCCCCAGCGGGAGCTCCGGGGAGCTGTTTTTT. V usage is TRBV7-7 and J usage is TRBJ2-2, with 8 bases that match TRBD2. Germline V lookup: CDR1 SSHAT, CDR2 FNYEAQ (reference sequence). V gave up 5 bases and J gave up 6 bases; unmatched junction bases: 5. The CDR3 runs 14 residues.